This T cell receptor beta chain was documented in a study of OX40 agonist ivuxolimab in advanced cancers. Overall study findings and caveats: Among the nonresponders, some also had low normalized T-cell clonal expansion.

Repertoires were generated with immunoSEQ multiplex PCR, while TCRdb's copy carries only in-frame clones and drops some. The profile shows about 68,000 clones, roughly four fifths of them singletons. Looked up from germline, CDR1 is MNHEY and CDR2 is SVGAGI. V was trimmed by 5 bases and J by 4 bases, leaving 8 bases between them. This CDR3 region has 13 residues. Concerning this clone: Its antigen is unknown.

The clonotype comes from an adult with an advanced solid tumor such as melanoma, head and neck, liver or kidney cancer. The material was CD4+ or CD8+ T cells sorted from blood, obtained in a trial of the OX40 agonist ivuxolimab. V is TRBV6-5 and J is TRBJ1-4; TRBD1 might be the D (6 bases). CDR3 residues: CASSRDINEKLFF. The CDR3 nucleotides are TGTGCCAGCAGTCGGGACATTAATGAAAAACTGTTTTTT.